Following are 8 T cell receptor beta chains from one sample sequenced in a study of CD8 T cells in Susac syndrome. When the RNA was reverse transcribed, random hexamers were used with an input of about 0.45 to 1 ug. Via MiXCR, TCRdb re-called the immunoSEQ multiplex PCR reads, giving one row per CDR3 protein. Found here are almost 450,000 distinct CDR3 sequences, more than 80% of them singletons; the top ten hold 0.12%. Input material: CD8+ T cells from PBMCs. These receptors were taken from a human donor with multiple sclerosis.

The chain links TRBV7-6 to TRBJ2-2, with 7 bases matching TRBD2. V shed 5 bases, J shed 6 bases, and the junction held 9 bases outside the gene matches. Germline CDR1 is SGHVS and CDR2 is FNYEAQ. The CDR3 has 15 amino acids. The DNA of the CDR3 is TGTGCCAGCAGCCACCGGACTAGTGATGCCGGGGAGCTGTTTTTT. It is translated as CASSHRTSDAGELFF.

The chain employs TRBV27 and TRBJ1-5; D unresolved. Deletions cut 5 bases from V and 3 bases from J, with 14 bases between. The CDR3 is 15 residues long. Germline-derived CDR1 and CDR2 are MNHEY and SMNVEV (reference sequence). CDR3 sequence (DNA): TGTGCCAGCAGTCCATGGGCTGATCTCAATCAGCCCCAGCATTTT. This gives the protein CASSPWADLNQPQHF.

The chain couples TRBV5-1 to TRBJ1-1; TRBD1 is a possible D gene (5 bases). In germline, CDR1 is SGHRS, CDR2 YFSETQ. Trimming removed 3 bases from V and 3 bases from J, with 21 bases in between. The CDR3 is made up of 17 amino acids. In DNA form, the CDR3 reads TGCGCCAGCAGCTCTGTAGCCAGACATCGGGGGGACACTGAAGCTTTCTTT. Amino acids: CASSSVARHRGDTEAFF.

This chain connects TRBV6-5 to TRBJ2-1; TRBD2 might be the D (6 bases). From germline, CDR1 is MNHEY and CDR2 SVGAGI. The CDR3 sequence is 15 residues long. The ends were cut back, 2 bases at V and 0 bases at J, with 8 bases in the middle. The CDR3 DNA follows: TGTGCCAGCAGTTACGACGGGAGCTCCTACAATGAGCAGTTCTTC. The encoded protein is CASSYDGSSYNEQFF.

Here the CDR3 reads CASSPRGGEKLFF. The CDR3 nucleotides read TGTGCCAGCAGCCCCAGAGGGGGTGAAAAACTGTTTTTT. The genes are TRBV5-4 and TRBJ1-4, with D possibly being TRBD1 (6 bases). CDR1 and CDR2 (germline): SGHNT, YYREEE (reference sequence). Trimming cost V 4 bases and J 7 bases, with 11 bases left between them. The CDR3 consists of 13 residues. The variable domain in full, with the rest retrieved from reference TRBV5-4 and TRBJ1-4, is ETGVTQSPTHLIKTRGQQVTLRCSSQSGHNTVSWYQQALGQGPQFIFQYYREEENGRGNFPPRFSGLQFPNYSSELNVNALELDDSALYLCASSPRGGEKLFFGSGTQLSVL.

This clonotype has only a few counts. The chain links TRBV7-6 to TRBJ1-1, with no clear D. CDR1 and CDR2 (germline): SGHVS, FNYEAQ. V was shortened by 6 bases and J by 5 bases, with 13 bases between the two germline ends. This CDR3 comprises 13 residues. CDR3 loop: CASRATLGTEAFF. In nucleotides, the CDR3 is TGTGCCAGCAGGGCGACTTTGGGGACTGAAGCTTTCTTT.

The chain couples TRBV4-1 to TRBJ1-5; unclear D gene. This CDR3 region has 15 residues. The V end lost 6 bases, the J end lost 0 bases, and 12 bases lay between the germline ends. Germline-derived CDR1 and CDR2 are MGHRA and YSYEKL. CDR3 loop: CASRISTHSNQPQHF. CDR3 in DNA: TGCGCCAGCAGGATTTCCACCCATAGCAATCAGCCCCAGCATTTT.

This clonotype appeared a single time. The chain links TRBV2 to TRBJ2-5, with TRBD1 identical over 8 bases. After removal of 3 bases from V and 4 bases from J, the junction contained 7 bases not matched to a gene. CDR1 and CDR2 (germline): SNHLY, FYNNEI. This CDR3 region has 15 residues. CDR3 residues: CASSDSAGGPETQYF. CDR3 sequence (DNA): TGTGCCAGCAGTGATTCGGCAGGGGGCCCAGAGACCCAGTACTTC.